These 17 T cell receptor beta chains were all obtained from the same sample, sequenced in a study of regulatory T cells in long-lasting Graves disease. Specified time point: newly diagnosed GD, antithyroid drugs for less than 3 months. Extracted RNA from PBMCs served as the source of the TCR library. Arm-PCR of CDR3 regions and iRepertoire HTBI primers were the basis on which TCR beta libraries were built. TCRdb reanalysed the multiplex PCR reads using MiXCR and keeps one entry per CDR3 protein. The table shows about 610,000 distinct CDR3 sequences, with about 16% occurring only once. The sample was also reused in another study, on T cells in Graves' hyperthyroidism and ophthalmopathy.

The sample consisted of peripheral blood mononuclear cells (PBMCs), taken at new diagnosis, from a patient treated with antithyroid drugs. All receptors derive from a young man with Graves disease.

At least ten counts were recorded for this clonotype. This chain uses TRBV7-2 with TRBJ2-1, with 7 bases fitting TRBD1. J gave up 5 bases and V 5 bases, and 9 bases lay outside the gene matches. The germline CDR1 and CDR2 sequences are SGHTA and FQGNSA. The CDR3 spans 15 residues. CDR3 residues: CASSPQPGQNNEQFF. DNA of the CDR3: TGTGCCAGCAGCCCTCAGCCGGGACAGAACAATGAGCAGTTCTTC.

This clonotype was picked up many times. This chain connects TRBV12-5 to TRBJ1-1, with D maybe TRBD1 (5 bases). Germline V gene data show CDR1 as LGHNT and CDR2 as FRNRAP. The CDR3 covers 16 residues. V dropped 7 bases and J dropped 1 base, with 19 bases sitting between them. The DNA of the CDR3 is TGTGCTAGTGATCCCGCGCAGGGCCCGGCGAACACTGAAGCTTTCTTT. Translated, it gives CASDPAQGPANTEAFF.

This clonotype has a count of ten or more. CDR3 DNA: TGCAGTGCAGGGGGGGCCACTGAAGCTTTCTTT. Amino acid sequence: CSAGGATEAFF. The rearrangement joins TRBV20-1 to TRBJ1-1, with TRBD1 as a possible D gene (6 bases). The CDR3 spans 11 residues. V gave up 6 bases and J gave up 4 bases, with 9 bases separating them. Germline-derived CDR1 and CDR2 are DFQATT and SNEGSKA (reference sequence).

Concerning this clonotype: A read error may explain this, as a much larger clone is one base away. The rearrangement links TRBV2 to TRBJ2-6; D ambiguous. The CDR3 consists of 14 residues. Germline lookup yields CDR1 SNHLY and CDR2 FYNNEI. CDR3 sequence (DNA): TGTGCCGGCAGCCCTCATGGTGGGGCCAACGTCCTGACTTTC. Translating gives CAGSPHGGANVLTF.

This clonotype has more than one count but fewer than ten. The rearrangement links TRBV5-1 to TRBJ1-1; TRBD1 is a possible D gene (6 bases). V shed 4 bases and J shed 1 base, with 17 bases lying between them. Germline loops: CDR1 SGHRS, CDR2 YFSETQ. The CDR3 is made up of 16 amino acids. CDR3 sequence reads: CASSPGAQSGNTEAFF. The CDR3 DNA sequence: TGCGCCAGCAGCCCGGGGGCCCAATCGGGGAACACTGAAGCTTTCTTT.

This clonotype was detected only a few times. The DNA for the CDR3 is TGCGCCAGCAGCCAAGCTAACTATGGCTACACCTTC. Protein product: CASSQANYGYTF. The chain couples TRBV4-1 to TRBJ1-2; D remains ambiguous. CDR1 and CDR2 from the germline V gene are MGHRA and YSYEKL. The V end lost 1 base, the J end lost 0 bases, and 0 bases lay between the germline ends. The CDR3 extends over 12 amino acids.

This clonotype was counted many times. The rearrangement joins TRBV7-9 to TRBJ2-7, with D maybe TRBD1 (5 bases). This CDR3 spans 14 amino acids. Germline CDR1 reads SEHNR; CDR2 reads FQNEAQ (reference sequence). Trimming took off 2 bases at V and 5 bases at J, with 13 bases between the two ends. CDR3 in DNA: TGTGCCAGCAGCTTAAAAGGGGCTGAGCACGAGCAGTACTTC. Protein: CASSLKGAEHEQYF.

J is TRBJ2-4 and V is TRBV18; unclear D gene. V lost 5 bases to trimming and J lost 1 base, with 15 bases between them. The CDR3 is 16 amino acids. From germline, CDR1 is KGHSH and CDR2 LQKENI. CDR3 nucleotides: TGTGCCAGCTCAGCCAGTCGAAGTACGGCCAAAAACATTCAGTACTTC. Its translation is CASSASRSTAKNIQYF.

In the case of this clonotype: A much larger clonotype is one base distant, so this may be a read error. The chain recombines TRBV2 with TRBJ2-1, with 7 bases fitting TRBD1. Germline trimming cut 7 bases from V and 10 bases from J; bases unmatched to any gene: 13. CDR3 length equals 14 residues. The germline V gene encodes CDR1 SNHLY and CDR2 FYNNEI. The CDR3 loop is CASTGQDGLGEQFF. The CDR3 region has the DNA TGTGCCAGCACCGGACAGGATGGACTGGGAGAGCAGTTCTTC.

This clonotype was counted ten times or more. With a much larger clone just one base away, this may be a read error. The chain is built from TRBV7-6 and TRBJ2-7; D ambiguous. The CDR3 length is 14 residues. Trimming shortened V by 1 base and J by 2 bases, and 9 bases separated the two germline ends. Germline-derived CDR1 and CDR2 are SGHVS and FNYEAQ. The CDR3 reads CASSLGLTAYEQYF. In nucleotides, the CDR3 is TGTGCCAGCAGCTTAGGTCTAACAGCCTACGAGCAGTACTTC.

This clonotype was seen ten or more times. The rearrangement joins TRBV14 to TRBJ1-1; D not resolved. In germline, CDR1 is SGHDN, CDR2 FVKESK. Trimming stripped 4 bases from V and 3 bases from J, with 15 bases between. This CDR3 spans 15 amino acids. In DNA, the CDR3 is TGTGCCAGCAGCCCGCTCGGAGGGCGGCACACTGAAGCTTTCTTT. It is translated as CASSPLGGRHTEAFF.

The genes are TRBV2 and TRBJ1-6; unclear D gene. Trimming stripped 6 bases from V and 10 bases from J, with 13 bases between. Germline loops: CDR1 SNHLY, CDR2 FYNNEI. The CDR3 consists of 13 residues. The CDR3 region is CASRAQTGSPLHF. DNA of the CDR3: TGTGCCAGCAGGGCACAGACGGGATCACCCCTCCACTTT.

The J gene is TRBJ2-2, the V gene TRBV2; 8 bases agree with TRBD2. From germline, CDR1 is SNHLY and CDR2 FYNNEI. This CDR3 has 15 residues. Trimming removed 7 bases from V and 5 bases from J; junction bases left unmatched: 9. Here the CDR3 reads CASTPGGIGTGELFF. CDR3 bases: TGTGCCAGCACCCCGGGAGGGATCGGGACCGGGGAGCTGTTTTTT.

The chain has TRBV9 and TRBJ2-5; D is possibly TRBD2 (6 bases). The CDR3 is made up of 16 amino acids. V lost 0 bases, J lost 1 base, and 13 bases lay in between. Germline loops: CDR1 SGDLS, CDR2 YYNGEE. The CDR3 nucleotides are TGTGCCAGCAGCGTAGCGGGAGCCCCCGGCCAAGAGACCCAGTACTTC. It is translated as CASSVAGAPGQETQYF.

This clonotype was counted only a few times. Germline and junction disagree at one end, which may indicate a read error. The rearrangement links TRBV6-1 to TRBJ1-4, with D perhaps matching TRBD1 (5 bases). Germline V gene sequence: CDR1 MNHNS, CDR2 SASEGT. CDR3 size: 14 residues. The CDR3 coding sequence is TGTGCCAACAGTCTGGGGGGGACTAATGAAAAACTGTTTTTT. Translating gives CANSLGGTNEKLFF.

This clonotype was counted at least ten times. J is TRBJ1-5 and V is TRBV2; D may be TRBD1 (5 bases). The CDR3 has 15 residues. V was shortened by 2 bases and J by 5 bases, with 13 bases between the two germline ends. Germline V gene lookup returns CDR1 SNHLY and CDR2 FYNNEI. CDR3 sequence: CASSESGPGYQPQHF. The CDR3 coding sequence is TGTGCCAGCAGTGAATCAGGGCCCGGCTATCAGCCCCAGCATTTT.

This clonotype was detected only a few times. The gene calls are TRBV28 and TRBJ1-4, with D unresolved. The CDR3 spans 13 residues. Germline V gene data show CDR1 as MDHEN and CDR2 as SYDVKM. V was clipped by 1 base and J by 10 bases, with 10 bases between them. The CDR3 DNA reads as TGTGCCAGCAGTTTATCCCCGGTAGCAAAACTGTTTTTT. Translation: CASSLSPVAKLFF.